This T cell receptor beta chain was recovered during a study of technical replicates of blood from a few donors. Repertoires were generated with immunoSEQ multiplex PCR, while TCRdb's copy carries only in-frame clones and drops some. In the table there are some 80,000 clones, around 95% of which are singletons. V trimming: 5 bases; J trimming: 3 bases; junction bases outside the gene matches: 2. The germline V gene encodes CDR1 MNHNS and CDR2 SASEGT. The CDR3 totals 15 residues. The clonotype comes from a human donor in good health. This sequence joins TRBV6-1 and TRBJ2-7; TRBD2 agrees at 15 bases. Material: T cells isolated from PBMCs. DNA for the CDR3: TGTGCCAGCAGTCAGGGACTAGCGGGGGGCTACGAGCAGTACTTC. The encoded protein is CASSQGLAGGYEQYF.